This T cell receptor beta chain was sequenced for a study of OX40 agonist ivuxolimab in advanced cancers. For the study at large: The patients received agonistic anti-OX40 (CD134) antibody ivuxolimab. Aged about 20 to 80 with a mean of about 60 years, they were roughly 83% male.

Study findings and constraints: CD8+ T cells were the subset that, on average, had more expanded clones than CD4+.

The ends were cut back, 2 bases at V and 6 bases at J, with 8 bases in the middle. CDR3 length: 13 residues. CDR1 is SGDLS, CDR2 YYNGEE, per germline. Here immunoSEQ multiplex PCR was the method, and the copy in TCRdb shows in-frame clones only, minus some. Of around 6,000 clones in the sample, 80% to 85% were seen once. About this clone itself: The antigen is not known. Different DNA sequences within this sample yield the same CDR3.

The sequencing used CD4+ or CD8+ T cells sorted from blood, collected in a trial of the OX40 agonist ivuxolimab. The sequence came from an adult with an advanced solid tumor such as melanoma, head and neck, liver or kidney cancer. V gene TRBV9 combines with J gene TRBJ2-2; D uncertain. The DNA for the CDR3 is TGTGCCAGCAGCGTCGGATCACCCGGGGAGCTGTTTTTT. As protein: CASSVGSPGELFF.